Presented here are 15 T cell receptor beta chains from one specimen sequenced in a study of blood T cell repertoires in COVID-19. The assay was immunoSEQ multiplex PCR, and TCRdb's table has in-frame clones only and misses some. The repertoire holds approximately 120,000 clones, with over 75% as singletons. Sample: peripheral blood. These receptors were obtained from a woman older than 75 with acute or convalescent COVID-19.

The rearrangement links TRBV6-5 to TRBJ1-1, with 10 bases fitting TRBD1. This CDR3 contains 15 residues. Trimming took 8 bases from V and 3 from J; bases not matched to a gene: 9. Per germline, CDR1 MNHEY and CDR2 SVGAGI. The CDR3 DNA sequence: TGTGCCAGCGGAAAAGGGACAGGGGCGTACACTGAAGCTTTCTTT. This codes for CASGKGTGAYTEAFF.

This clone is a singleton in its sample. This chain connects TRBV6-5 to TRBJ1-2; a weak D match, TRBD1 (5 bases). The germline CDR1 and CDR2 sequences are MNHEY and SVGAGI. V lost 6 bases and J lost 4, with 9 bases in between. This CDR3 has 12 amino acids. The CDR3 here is CASSATVYGYTF. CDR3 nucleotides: TGTGCCAGCAGCGCGACAGTCTATGGCTACACCTTC.

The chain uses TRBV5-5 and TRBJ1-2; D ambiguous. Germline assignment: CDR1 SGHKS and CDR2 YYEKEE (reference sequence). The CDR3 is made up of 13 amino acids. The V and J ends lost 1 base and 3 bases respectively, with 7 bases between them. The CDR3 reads CASSLTDDYGYTF. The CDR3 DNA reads TGTGCCAGCAGCTTGACAGACGACTATGGCTACACCTTC.

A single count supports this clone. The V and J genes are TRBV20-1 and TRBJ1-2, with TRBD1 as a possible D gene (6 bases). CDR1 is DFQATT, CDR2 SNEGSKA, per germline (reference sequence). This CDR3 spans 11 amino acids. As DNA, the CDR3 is TGCAGCGTTTCACAGGGTCCTGGCTACACCTTC. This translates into CSVSQGPGYTF.

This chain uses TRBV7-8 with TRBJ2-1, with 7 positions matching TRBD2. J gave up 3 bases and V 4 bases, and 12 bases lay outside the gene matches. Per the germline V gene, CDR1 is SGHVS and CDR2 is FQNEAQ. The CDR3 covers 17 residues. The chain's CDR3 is CASSSSGRLAVYNEQFF. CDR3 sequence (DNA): TGTGCCAGCAGCTCGTCAGGTCGGCTAGCGGTCTACAATGAGCAGTTCTTC.

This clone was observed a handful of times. The CDR3 DNA reads as TGTGCCAGCAGCCACAAACGAAGGAGGACTCGGGAGACCCAGTACTTC. It specifies CASSHKRRRTRETQYF. V and J are TRBV3-1 (or the pseudogene TRBV3-2) and TRBJ2-5; perhaps TRBD2 as D (5 bases). From germline, CDR1 is LGHDT and CDR2 YNNKEL (reference sequence). CDR3 length equals 16 residues. V lost 3 bases, J lost 5 bases, and 19 bases lay in between.

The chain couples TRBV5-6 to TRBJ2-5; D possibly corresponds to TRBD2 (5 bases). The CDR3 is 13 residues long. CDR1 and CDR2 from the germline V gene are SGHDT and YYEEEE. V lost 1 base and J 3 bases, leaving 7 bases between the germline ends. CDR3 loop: CASSLTGKETQYF. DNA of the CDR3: TGTGCCAGCAGCTTGACCGGGAAAGAGACCCAGTACTTC. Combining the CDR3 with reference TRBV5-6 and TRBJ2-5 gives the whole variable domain DAGVTQSPTHLIKTRGQQVTLRCSPKSGHDTVSWYQQALGQGPQFIFQYYEEEERQRGNFPDRFSGHQFPNYSSELNVNALLLGDSALYLCASSLTGKETQYFGPGTRLLVL.

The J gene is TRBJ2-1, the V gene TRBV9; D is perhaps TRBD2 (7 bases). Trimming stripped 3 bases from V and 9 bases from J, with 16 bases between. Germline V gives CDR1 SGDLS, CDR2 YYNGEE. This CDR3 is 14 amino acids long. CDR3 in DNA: TGTGCCAGCAGCGATGTCGGGGGGCCGATTGAGCAGTTCTTC. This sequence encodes CASSDVGGPIEQFF.

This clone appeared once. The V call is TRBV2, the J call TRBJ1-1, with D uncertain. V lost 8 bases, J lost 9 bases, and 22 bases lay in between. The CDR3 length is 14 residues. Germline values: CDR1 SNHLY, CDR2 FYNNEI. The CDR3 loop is CASLALAEGNKAFF. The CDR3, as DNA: TGTGCCAGCCTTGCCCTTGCAGAGGGAAATAAAGCTTTCTTT.

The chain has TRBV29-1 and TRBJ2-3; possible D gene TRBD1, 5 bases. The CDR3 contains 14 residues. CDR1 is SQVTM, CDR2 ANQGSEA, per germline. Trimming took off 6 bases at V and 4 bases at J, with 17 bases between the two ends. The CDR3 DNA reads TGCAGCGTCGTATTTCTCACAGGCGCAGATACGCAGTATTTT. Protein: CSVVFLTGADTQYF.

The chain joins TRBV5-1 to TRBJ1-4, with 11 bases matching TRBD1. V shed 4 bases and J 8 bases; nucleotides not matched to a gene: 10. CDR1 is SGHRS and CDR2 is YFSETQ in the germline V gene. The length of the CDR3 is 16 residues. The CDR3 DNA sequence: TGCGCCAGCAGCCCAGGACAGGGGGCAGAAGTCGAAAAACTGTTTTTT. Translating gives CASSPGQGAEVEKLFF.

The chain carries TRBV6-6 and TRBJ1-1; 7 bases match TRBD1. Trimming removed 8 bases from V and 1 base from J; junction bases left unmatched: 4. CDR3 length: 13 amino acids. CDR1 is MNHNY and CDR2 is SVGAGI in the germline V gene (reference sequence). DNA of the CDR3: TGTGCCAGCCCAAGGGACAGGAACACTGAAGCTTTCTTT. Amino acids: CASPRDRNTEAFF.

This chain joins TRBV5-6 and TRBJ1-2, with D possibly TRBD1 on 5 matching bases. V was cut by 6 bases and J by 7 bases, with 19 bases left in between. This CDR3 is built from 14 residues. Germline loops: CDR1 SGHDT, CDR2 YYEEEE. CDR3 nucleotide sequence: TGTGCCAGCATTCTCTGGGGACTTCGAGGTGGCTACACCTTC. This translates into CASILWGLRGGYTF.

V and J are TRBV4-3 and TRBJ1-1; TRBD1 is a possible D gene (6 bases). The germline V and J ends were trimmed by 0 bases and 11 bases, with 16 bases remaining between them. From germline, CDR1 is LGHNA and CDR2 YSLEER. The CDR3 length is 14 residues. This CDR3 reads CASSQDMRAGEAFF. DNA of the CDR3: TGCGCCAGCAGCCAAGATATGCGGGCAGGGGAGGCTTTCTTT.

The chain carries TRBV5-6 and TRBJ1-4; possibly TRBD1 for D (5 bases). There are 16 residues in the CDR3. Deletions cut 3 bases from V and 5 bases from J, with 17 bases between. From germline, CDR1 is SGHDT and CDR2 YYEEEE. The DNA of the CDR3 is TGTGCCAGCAGCTCGACCATAGGACATCGGAATGAAAAACTGTTTTTT. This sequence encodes CASSSTIGHRNEKLFF.